The 29 T cell receptor beta chains in this list originate from one sample, sequenced in a study of CD8+ T cells in alopecia areata. The sequencing template was cDNA reverse transcribed from extracted RNA. Sequencing was performed with immunoSEQ multiplex PCR; in TCRdb, only in-frame clones are kept and a portion is missing. The sample includes about 6,100 clones, none of them occurring once. Time point given: mouse skin 6 weeks after grafting, around onset of hair loss. The sample in question was skin, obtained at week 6. These receptors originate from a C3H/HeJ mouse with alopecia areata. Mice of this strain are of MHC haplotype H2-k.

As to this clone: The gene symbols are mouse symbols. The read comes to an end 3 residues before the CDR3 does, leaving the germline J gene to fill in the end. The chain recombines TRBV19 with TRBJ1-3; 7 nucleotides line up with TRBD1. Germline V CDR1 and CDR2: FNHDT, SITEND (reference sequence). The V segment lost 1 base and the J segment 0 bases; nucleotides outside the gene matches: 4. This CDR3 comprises 16 residues. CDR3 loop: CASSILGTDSGNTLYF. CDR3 bases read: TGTGCCAGCAGTATACTCGGGACAGATTCTGGAAATACG. Full variable domain (rest looked up from reference TRBV19 and TRBJ1-3): GGIITQTPKFLIGQEGQKLTLKCQQNFNHDTMYWYRQDSGKGLRLIYYSITENDLQKGDLSEGYDASREKKSSFSLTVTSAQKNEMAVFLCASSILGTDSGNTLYFGEGSRLIVV.

Many counts were recorded for this clone. Here the gene names and germline are mouse. The read ends 4 residues before the CDR3 terminus; that terminus is restored from the germline J gene. The J gene is TRBJ2-1, the V gene TRBV29; D might be TRBD2 (6 bases). This CDR3 has 14 amino acids. The V gene's germline CDR1 is MSHET and CDR2 SYDVDS. Trimming left V 2 bases short and J 2 bases short, with 7 bases between. The sequenced CDR3 bases are TGTGCTAGCAGTTTAGGGGGGTACTATGCT. Translation gives CASSLGGYYA. The whole CDR3 protein reads CASSLGGYYAEQFF.

This clone was found many times. Gene names and germline refer to mouse. The read falls 4 residues short of the CDR3 end, and the missing part is taken from the germline J gene. The V and J genes are TRBV1 and TRBJ2-4, with 7 positions matching TRBD2. Germline values: CDR1 NSQYPW, CDR2 LRSPGD (reference sequence). This CDR3 is 17 amino acids long. Trimming at V came to 0 bases and at J to 0 bases, leaving 6 bases not matched to a gene. This CDR3 is CTCSADYLGESQNTLYF. The sequenced CDR3 bases are TGCACCTGCAGTGCAGATTACCTGGGGGAAAGTCAAAAC.

Many counts were recorded for this clone. The gene names given are mouse names. The read falls 4 residues short of the CDR3 end, and the missing part is taken from the germline J gene. The V gene is TRBV5, the J gene TRBJ1-1, with unresolved D. The V and J ends lost 0 bases and 3 bases respectively, with 5 bases between them. Per the germline V gene, CDR1 is LGHNA and CDR2 is YNLKQL (reference sequence). The CDR3 consists of 13 residues. CDR3 DNA (partial): TGTGCCAGCAGCCAAGAAAGGTACACA. Translation: CASSQERYT. The entire CDR3 reads CASSQERYTEVFF.

This clone was seen a handful of times. Gene labels here are mouse ones. The missing CDR3 end, 4 residues past where the read stops, is filled in from the germline J gene. This chain uses TRBV1 with TRBJ2-3; 12 bases match TRBD1. This CDR3 spans 17 amino acids. Trimming took 2 bases from V and 2 from J; bases not matched to a gene: 5. From germline, CDR1 is NSQYPW and CDR2 LRSPGD (reference sequence). The sequenced part of the CDR3 DNA is TGCACCTGCAGTGCAACCCGGGACAGGGGGCTTGCAGAA. Translated, it gives CTCSATRDRGLAE. Given in full, the CDR3 is CTCSATRDRGLAETLYF.

Notes on this clone: Gene names and germline match the mouse. The sequenced fragment ends 4 residues before the CDR3 boundary, so the rest is inferred from the germline J gene. V usage is TRBV19 and J usage is TRBJ2-2; TRBD1 matches at 10 bases. The CDR3 loop spans 15 amino acids. V lost 7 bases to trimming and J lost 1 base; unmatched junction nucleotides: 4. Germline CDR1 and CDR2: FNHDT and SITEND (reference sequence). CDR3 bases read: TGTGCCAGCTCCCGGGACAGGGGAAACACCGGG. It is translated as CASSRDRGNTG. The entire CDR3 reads CASSRDRGNTGQLYF.

This clone was seen more than once but under ten times. Gene names follow the mouse nomenclature. The read comes to an end 4 residues before the CDR3 does, leaving the germline J gene to fill in the end. The chain combines TRBV13-3 with TRBJ2-7; tentative D call: TRBD2 (8 bases). The germline V gene encodes CDR1 NNHDY and CDR2 SYVADS. The CDR3 covers 15 residues. Trimming cost V 1 base and J 0 bases, with 11 bases left between them. This CDR3 reads CASSDQGGPSYEQYF. The sequenced CDR3 bases are TGTGCCAGCAGTGATCAGGGGGGGCCCTCCTAT.

This clone was seen only a few times. The gene names given are mouse names. The read is 4 residues too short to cover the CDR3 end, so that end is filled in from the germline J gene. The chain joins TRBV13-2 to TRBJ2-4; tentative D call: TRBD1 (6 bases). The CDR3 has 14 amino acids. In germline, CDR1 is NNHNN, CDR2 SYGAGS (reference sequence). Partial CDR3 DNA: TGTGCCAGCGGTGTCCCCGGGACAAAAAAC. Translating gives CASGVPGTKN. The CDR3 in full is CASGVPGTKNTLYF.

This clone was seen repeatedly, ten times or more. Gene names refer to mouse genes. Read data end 4 residues before the CDR3 end; the end is taken from the germline J gene. V and J are TRBV14 and TRBJ1-1; the D gene is possibly TRBD1 (5 bases). This CDR3 contains 13 residues. With 9 bases removed from V and 3 bases from J, the gap between germline ends came to 15 bases. Germline assignment: CDR1 SGHDT and CDR2 FRDEAV. The CDR3 protein is CANSGWRDTEVFF. CDR3 DNA (partial): TGTGCCAACTCAGGGTGGAGGGACACA.

There are many counts of this clone. The gene names given are mouse names. The sequence runs out 4 residues before the end of the CDR3; the remainder is reconstructed from the germline J gene. V is TRBV13-3 and J is TRBJ2-3, with 9 nucleotides matching TRBD1. Germline trimming cut 4 bases from V and 0 bases from J; bases unmatched to any gene: 3. Germline CDR1 reads NNHDY; CDR2 reads SYVADS. The CDR3 is 15 amino acids. The CDR3 loop reads CASSQTGGSAETLYF. The CDR3 DNA, read in part, is TGTGCCAGCAGTCAGACAGGGGGTAGTGCAGAA.

As to this clone: Genes and germline are mouse. The read terminates 4 residues ahead of where the CDR3 ends, so the germline J gene completes it. V usage is TRBV14 and J usage is TRBJ1-1, with 12 bases lining up with TRBD1. This CDR3 has 16 amino acids. J gave up 2 bases and V 1 base, and 3 bases lay outside the gene matches. CDR1 is SGHDT and CDR2 is FRDEAV in the germline V gene. The CDR3 region is CASSFRDRGRNTEVFF. The sequenced CDR3 bases are TGTGCCAGCAGTTTCCGGGACAGGGGGCGCAACACA. The full variable domain, rest sourced from reference TRBV14 and TRBJ1-1, is EAGVTQSPRYAVLQEGQAVSFWCDPISGHDTLYWYQQPRDQGPQLLVYFRDEAVIDNSQLPSDRFSAVRPKGTNSTLKIQSAKQGDTATYLCASSFRDRGRNTEVFFGKGTRLTVV.

The sample holds a few counts of this clone. The gene names given are mouse names. The read comes to an end 4 residues before the CDR3 does, leaving the germline J gene to fill in the end. The same CDR3 arises from other DNA sequences in this sample as well. V usage is TRBV31 and J usage is TRBJ1-2; 7 bases match TRBD1. The CDR3 contains 14 residues. After removal of 0 bases from V and 0 bases from J, the junction contained 1 base not matched to a gene. Germline CDR1 is GKSSPN and CDR2 is SITVG. This CDR3 is CAWSLDRANSDYTF. The DNA read from the CDR3 is TGTGCCTGGAGTCTAGACAGGGCAAACTCC.

This clone was counted at least ten times. Any gene name here is a mouse gene name. Read coverage stops 4 residues before the CDR3 terminus; the germline J gene supplies the remainder. The V call is TRBV13-2, the J call TRBJ2-2, with 9 bases matching TRBD1. Germline-derived CDR1 and CDR2 are NNHNN and SYGAGS (reference sequence). Trimming cost V 0 bases and J 0 bases; bases outside gene matches: 3. This CDR3 is 17 amino acids long. The CDR3 sequence is CASGDAGTGTNTGQLYF. CDR3 DNA (partial): TGTGCCAGCGGTGATGCAGGGACAGGGACAAACACCGGG.

This clone was picked up many times. The genes and germline here are from mouse. The CDR3 extends 3 residues past the end of the read, so its final part is completed from the germline J gene. The chain couples TRBV13-3 to TRBJ1-3; D unclear. The CDR3 has 12 residues. Germline V gene data show CDR1 as NNHDY and CDR2 as SYVADS. The germline V and J ends were trimmed by 6 bases and 0 bases, with 4 bases remaining between them. The CDR3 here is CASKGSGNTLYF. The DNA read from the CDR3 is TGTGCCAGCAAGGGTTCTGGAAATACG.

This clone was counted between two and nine times. Genes here carry mouse names. Read coverage stops 4 residues before the CDR3 terminus; the germline J gene supplies the remainder. This chain uses TRBV14 with TRBJ1-2; the match to TRBD1 covers 7 bases. The CDR3 runs to 14 residues. V shed 3 bases and J 0 bases; nucleotides not matched to a gene: 2. Germline CDR1 is SGHDT and CDR2 is FRDEAV. The sequenced CDR3 bases are TGTGCCAGCAGTTCCGGGACAGCAAACTCC. Residues: CASSSGTANS. The CDR3 as a whole reads CASSSGTANSDYTF. Supplemented by reference TRBV14 and TRBJ1-2, the full variable domain reads EAGVTQSPRYAVLQEGQAVSFWCDPISGHDTLYWYQQPRDQGPQLLVYFRDEAVIDNSQLPSDRFSAVRPKGTNSTLKIQSAKQGDTATYLCASSSGTANSDYTFGSGTRLLVI.

The sample holds many counts of this clone. Gene names follow the mouse nomenclature. The CDR3 end falls 4 residues outside the read, so it is completed with the germline J gene. The same CDR3 also results from other DNA sequences found in this sample. This chain connects TRBV1 to TRBJ2-7; 7 bases are shared with TRBD2. The V gene end was trimmed by 3 bases and the J gene end by 0 bases; junction bases not matched to a gene: 2. CDR1 and CDR2 from the germline V gene are NSQYPW and LRSPGD (reference sequence). CDR3 size: 14 residues. The CDR3 spells CTCSARLGSYEQYF. The sequenced CDR3 bases are TGCACCTGCAGTGCTAGACTGGGCTCCTAT.

Only a few counts were recorded for this clone. Gene labels here are mouse ones. Sequencing ends 4 residues short of the CDR3 end; the germline J gene provides the rest. The rearrangement links TRBV16 to TRBJ2-5, with D perhaps TRBD1 (6 bases). The germline V and J ends were trimmed by 5 bases and 0 bases, with 12 bases remaining between them. The germline V gene has CDR1 SGHSA and CDR2 FRNQAP. CDR3 length equals 15 residues. Incomplete CDR3 DNA: TGTGCAAGCAGCCGGGACAAAATTAACCAAGAC. Residues: CASSRDKINQD. The full CDR3 reads CASSRDKINQDTQYF. Filled out from reference TRBV16 and TRBJ2-5, the complete variable domain reads NAGVIQTPRHKVTGKGQEATLWCEPISGHSAVFWYRQTIVQGLEFLTYFRNQAPIDDSGMPKERFSAQMPNQSHSTLKIQSTQPQDSAVYLCASSRDKINQDTQYFGPGTRLLVL.

In its sample, this clone was seen many times. Gene labels here are mouse ones. The read gets to within 4 residues of the CDR3 end, and the germline J gene fills in the rest. The J gene is TRBJ2-1, the V gene TRBV13-2; 9 positions match TRBD2. V shed 2 bases and J 3 bases; nucleotides not matched to a gene: 9. Per the germline V gene, CDR1 is NNHNN and CDR2 is SYGAGS (reference sequence). The CDR3 consists of 17 residues. CDR3 region: CASGESPNWGAYAEQFF. CDR3 DNA (partial): TGTGCCAGCGGTGAAAGCCCCAACTGGGGGGCCTATGCT.

This clone was recorded many times. Gene names and germline refer to mouse. Read coverage stops 4 residues before the CDR3 terminus; the germline J gene supplies the remainder. V usage is TRBV13-1 and J usage is TRBJ1-2; possibly TRBD1 for D (5 bases). This CDR3 is built from 14 residues. V was trimmed by 4 bases and J by 0 bases, leaving 10 bases between them. Germline V gives CDR1 NSHNY, CDR2 SYGAGN. The part of the CDR3 DNA that was read is TGTGCCAGCAGTCTGGACATAGCAAACTCC. This translates into CASSLDIANS. The whole CDR3 reads CASSLDIANSDYTF.

This clone was seen only a few times. Genes and germline come from the mouse. The read ends 4 residues shy of where the CDR3 ends; the end is completed using the germline J gene. This chain links TRBV29 with TRBJ2-2; 7 nucleotides align to TRBD1. The length of the CDR3 is 15 residues. The V and J ends lost 6 bases and 0 bases, in that order; junction bases with no gene match: 4. In germline, CDR1 is MSHET, CDR2 SYDVDS. This CDR3 reads CASSRDSANTGQLYF. The sequenced part of the CDR3 DNA is TGTGCTAGCAGCCGGGACAGCGCAAACACCGGG. Full variable domain (rest looked up from reference TRBV29 and TRBJ2-2): DMKVTQMPRYLIKRMGENVLLECGQDMSHETMYWYRQDPGLGLQLIYISYDVDSNSEGDIPKGYRVSRKKREHFSLILDSAKTNQTSVYFCASSRDSANTGQLYFGEGSKLTVL.

There are many counts of this clone. Gene labels here are mouse ones. The read comes to an end 3 residues before the CDR3 does, leaving the germline J gene to fill in the end. The J gene is TRBJ1-6, the V gene TRBV29, with TRBD1 as a possible D gene (5 bases). TRBJ1-6 is an ORF, and what it does is uncertain. The ends were cut back, 4 bases at V and 11 bases at J, with 9 bases in the middle. The CDR3 totals 12 residues. CDR1 and CDR2 from the germline V gene are MSHET and SYDVDS. Partial CDR3 DNA: TGTGCTAGCAGTTCGGGGGGGACGCCC. Protein sequence: CASSSGGTP. The full CDR3 is CASSSGGTPLYF.

Concerning this clone: Germline and genes: mouse. The read stops 4 residues short of the end of the CDR3; the missing end is completed from the germline J gene. The chain uses TRBV5 and TRBJ2-5; unclear D gene. Germline V gene sequence: CDR1 LGHNA, CDR2 YNLKQL (reference sequence). The CDR3 spans 14 residues. V lost 1 base, J lost 1 base, and 6 bases lay in between. The DNA read from the CDR3 is TGTGCCAGCAGCCAAGTACAGTACCAAGAC. Its protein product is CASSQVQYQD. The entire CDR3 sequence reads CASSQVQYQDTQYF.

About this clone: Gene names are mouse gene names. The CDR3 end lies 4 residues beyond the end of the read and is filled in from the germline J gene. The rearrangement links TRBV31 to TRBJ2-2; 7 nucleotides line up with TRBD1. This CDR3 contains 15 residues. CDR1 and CDR2 from the germline V gene are GKSSPN and SITVG. The trim removed 3 bases at V and 0 bases at J, leaving 4 bases unmatched. This chain's CDR3 is CAWRRTGSNTGQLYF. The sequenced CDR3 bases are TGTGCCTGGAGGCGGACAGGTTCAAACACCGGG. Together with reference TRBV31 and TRBJ2-2, the CDR3 gives the full variable domain: AQTIHQWPVAEIKAVGSPLSLGCTIKGKSSPNLYWYWQATGGTLQQLFYSITVGQVESVVQLNLSASRPKDDQFILSTEKLLLSHSGFYLCAWRRTGSNTGQLYFGEGSKLTVL.

In its sample, this clone ranks as medium-sized (0.01 to 0.1%). Gene names are mouse gene names. The CDR3 end is not reached by the read, which stops 4 residues before it; the germline J gene fills it in. The V gene is TRBV12-1, the J gene TRBJ2-2; possible D gene TRBD2, 6 bases. Germline assignment: CDR1 SGHSN and CDR2 HYEKVE. V was cut by 4 bases and J by 0 bases, with 14 bases left in between. The CDR3 length is 16 residues. CDR3 bases read: TGTGCCAGCTCCCTACTGGGCCCCGCAAACACCGGG. Its protein product is CASSLLGPANTG. The whole CDR3 protein is CASSLLGPANTGQLYF. The whole variable domain, remainder taken from reference TRBV12-1 and TRBJ2-2, is DSGVVQSPRHIIKEKGGRSVLTCIPISGHSNVVWYQQTLGKELKFLIQHYEKVERDKGFLPSRFSVQQFDDYHSEMNMSALELEDSAMYFCASSLLGPANTGQLYFGEGSKLTVL.

This clone was counted many times. Here the gene names and germline are mouse. The read is 4 residues too short to cover the CDR3 end, so that end is filled in from the germline J gene. The chain employs TRBV14 and TRBJ1-2; 7 bases match TRBD1. The germline V gene encodes CDR1 SGHDT and CDR2 FRDEAV. This CDR3 has 12 amino acids. CDR3 sequence reads: CASSFRGRDYTF. The CDR3 DNA, read in part, is TGTGCCAGCAGTTTCAGGGGGCGC.

This clone was picked up many times. Gene names follow the mouse nomenclature. The CDR3 end lies 4 residues beyond the end of the read and is filled in from the germline J gene. The rearrangement uses TRBV17 and TRBJ2-1, with 10 bases identical to TRBD2. The length of the CDR3 is 14 residues. The germline V gene has CDR1 MNHDT and CDR2 YYDKIL. The sequenced part of the CDR3 DNA is TGTGCTAGCAGTAGACTGGGGGGGCTGGCT. Translation: CASSRLGGLA. The CDR3 as a whole reads CASSRLGGLAEQFF.

This clone turned up a few times. The gene names here belong to mouse. The read terminates 4 residues ahead of where the CDR3 ends, so the germline J gene completes it. The J gene is TRBJ1-1, the V gene TRBV12-2; TRBD1 is a possible D gene (5 bases). The length of the CDR3 is 14 residues. Germline values: CDR1 SGHLS, CDR2 HYDKME. Trimming shortened V by 2 bases and J by 0 bases, and 9 bases separated the two germline ends. The CDR3 DNA, read in part, is TGTGCCAGCTCTCCCGACAGAGCAAACACA. It codes for CASSPDRANT. Given in full, the CDR3 is CASSPDRANTEVFF.

The sample holds many counts of this clone. Each gene name is a mouse one. The read falls 4 residues short of the CDR3 end, and the missing part is taken from the germline J gene. The chain joins TRBV1 to TRBJ2-1; TRBD2 matches at 8 bases. Germline trimming cut 0 bases from V and 3 bases from J; bases unmatched to any gene: 4. CDR3 length equals 16 residues. Germline V gives CDR1 NSQYPW, CDR2 LRSPGD (reference sequence). The sequenced CDR3 bases are TGCACCTGCAGTGCAGATCTCTGGGGGGTCTATGCT. Residues: CTCSADLWGVYA. The entire CDR3 reads CTCSADLWGVYAEQFF.

As regards this clone: The genes and germline here are from mouse. Read data end 4 residues before the CDR3 end; the end is taken from the germline J gene. The chain recombines TRBV13-1 with TRBJ1-1; D is ambiguous. From germline, CDR1 is NSHNY and CDR2 SYGAGN. The CDR3 runs to 12 residues. The CDR3 sequence is CASSDVTTEVFF. Partial CDR3 DNA: TGTGCCAGCAGTGATGTGACAACA.